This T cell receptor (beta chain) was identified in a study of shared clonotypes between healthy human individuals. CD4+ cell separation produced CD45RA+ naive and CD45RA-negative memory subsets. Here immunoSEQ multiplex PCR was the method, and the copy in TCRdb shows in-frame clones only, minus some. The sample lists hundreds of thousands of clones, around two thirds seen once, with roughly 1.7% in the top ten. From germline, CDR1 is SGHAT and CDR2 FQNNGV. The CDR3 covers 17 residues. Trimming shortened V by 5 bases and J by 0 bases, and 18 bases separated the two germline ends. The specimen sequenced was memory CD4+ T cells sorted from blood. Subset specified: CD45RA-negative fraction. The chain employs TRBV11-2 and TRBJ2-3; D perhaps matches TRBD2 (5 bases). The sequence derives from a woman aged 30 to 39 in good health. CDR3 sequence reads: CASSLLSGGASTDTQYF. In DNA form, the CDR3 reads TGTGCCAGCAGCCTTCTCAGCGGTGGCGCTAGCACAGATACGCAGTATTTT.